The rows below give T cell receptor beta chains drawn from one sample of a study of early T cells in non-severe SARS-CoV-2 infection. TCRdb called the 5' RACE reads again in MiXCR, with one record for every CDR3 protein. In the table there are 80,000 to 100,000 distinct CDR3 sequences, approximately 15% of which are singletons. Sequencing input: whole blood. These receptors were collected from an adult who was a healthcare worker with PCR-confirmed SARS-CoV-2 infection or an uninfected control (not recorded which). CDR3s include the opening cysteine and the closing phenylalanine or tryptophan. The D gene is left open where the match is weak. The size entry is marked missing in some rows and otherwise reads once, few, many or a size class.

d_gene,len,v_gene,abundance,j_gene,CDR3nt,CDR3aa
.,13,TRBV10-1,.,TRBJ2-5,TGCGCCAGCAGTGATGACAGCCAAGAGACCCAGAACTTC,CASSDDSQETQNF
.,15,TRBV3-1,.,TRBJ2-2,TGTGCCAGCAGCCAAGATTACAAGGTCCCCGGGGAGCTGTTTTTT,CASSQDYKVPGELFF
.,13,TRBV7-9,.,TRBJ2-3,TGTGCCAGCAGCTTAGGCACACCGGATACGCAGTATTTT,CASSLGTPDTQYF
.,12,TRBV28,few,TRBJ2-5,TGTGCCAGCAGTCTCCAGCCGGGGACCCAGTACTTC,CASSLQPGTQYF
.,12,TRBV7-2,.,TRBJ1-1,TGTGCCAGCGCCCCAGGGTTAGTCGAAGCTTTCTTT,CASAPGLVEAFF
.,12,TRBV30,few,TRBJ1-4,TGTGCCCATCCGGGACCCAATGAAAAACTGTTTTTT,CAHPGPNEKLFF
TRBD2,15,TRBV12-3/TRBV12-4,few,TRBJ2-1,TGTGCCAGCAATAAGGGCGGGAGCACCTACAATGAGCAGTTCTTC,CASNKGGSTYNEQFF
.,16,TRBV4-1,many,TRBJ1-1,TGCGCCAGCAGTTCGATCACCCCATCAGGGAACACTGAAGCTTTCTTT,CASSSITPSGNTEAFF
.,14,TRBV7-9,few,TRBJ2-1,TGTGCCAGCAGAATACCGGGACCATACAATGAGCAGTTCTTC,CASRIPGPYNEQFF
TRBD1,16,TRBV7-9,many,TRBJ2-5,TGTGCCAGCAGCTTCACAGGGGGCTGGGAACAAGAGACCCAGTACTTC,CASSFTGGWEQETQYF
.,15,TRBV5-1,.,TRBJ1-1,TGCGCCAGCAGCTTGGGGGCAGGGCGGCACACTGAAGCTTTCTTT,CASSLGAGRHTEAFF
.,14,TRBV6-1,medium-sized,TRBJ2-7,TGTGCCAGCAACTTCATAGCCTCCTCCTACGAGCAGTACTTC,CASNFIASSYEQYF
.,13,TRBV5-4,many,TRBJ2-1,TGTGCCAGCAGCTGGGCGGTATACAATGAGCAGTTCTTC,CASSWAVYNEQFF
.,14,TRBV13,few,TRBJ2-3,TGTGCCAGCAGCCAACGGACTAGCACAGATACGCAGTATTTT,CASSQRTSTDTQYF
TRBD1,15,TRBV2,many,TRBJ2-1,TGTGCCAGCCACCAGACAGGGGGCTCCTACAATGAGCAGTTCTTC,CASHQTGGSYNEQFF
TRBD2,12,TRBV28,few,TRBJ2-7,TGTGCCAGCACCGGGGGGGTACACGAGCAGTACTTC,CASTGGVHEQYF
TRBD1,17,TRBV28,.,TRBJ1-1,TGTGCCAGCAGTCCACCGAAGGACAGGGGTTGGAACACTGAAGCTTTCTTT,CASSPPKDRGWNTEAFF
.,14,TRBV10-3,.,TRBJ2-3,TGTGCCATCAAGGGCGGTTCTAGCACAGATACGCAGTATTTT,CAIKGGSSTDTQYF
.,14,TRBV11-2,.,TRBJ2-7,TGTGCCAGCAGCGTCTCCGGGACATACTACGAGCAGTACTTC,CASSVSGTYYEQYF
TRBD2,19,TRBV6-6,.,TRBJ2-7,TGTGCCAGCAGTTACTGGTCTAGCGGGAGTGCTACCCCCTCCTACGAGCAGTACTTC,CASSYWSSGSATPSYEQYF
.,15,TRBV3-1,.,TRBJ1-1,TGTGCCAGCAGCCACCCGAGGGGGTCTGCCACTGAAGCTTTCTTT,CASSHPRGSATEAFF
.,15,TRBV10-1,few,TRBJ1-4,TGCGCCAGCAGCGACGGACGGAGGCGCAATGAAAAACTGTTTTTT,CASSDGRRRNEKLFF
.,16,TRBV7-9,.,TRBJ2-1,TGTGCCAGCAGCAGCACGGACCGCGGGACAGACAATGAGCAGTTCTTC,CASSSTDRGTDNEQFF
.,12,TRBV6-5,many,TRBJ2-2,TGTGCCAGCAGTTTCGGCACCGGGGAGCTGTTTTTT,CASSFGTGELFF
.,11,TRBV10-3,.,TRBJ1-1,TGTGCCATCAGTGTAGGGACTGAAGCTTTCTTT,CAISVGTEAFF
TRBD1,15,TRBV7-8,few,TRBJ1-5,TGTGCCAGCAGCCCCTCCTGGGGACAGCGGCCCCCCCAGCATTTT,CASSPSWGQRPPQHF
.,16,TRBV12-3/TRBV12-4,.,TRBJ2-7,TGTGCCAGCAGTTCAGTGCTGGAGGGCCGGGGCGACGAGCAGTACTTC,CASSSVLEGRGDEQYF
TRBD1,13,TRBV7-9,.,TRBJ1-4,TGTGCCAGCAGGGGACAGGGGGCTGAAAAACTGTTTTTT,CASRGQGAEKLFF
TRBD1,14,TRBV29-1,.,TRBJ1-2,TGCAGCCACCTGACGGACAGGGGCGACTATGGCTACACCTTC,CSHLTDRGDYGYTF
.,18,TRBV3-1,medium-sized,TRBJ2-3,TGTGCCAGCAGCCAAGATTGGGCGGAAGGCCTTAGCACAGATACGCAGTATTTT,CASSQDWAEGLSTDTQYF
.,15,TRBV20-1,.,TRBJ2-7,TGCAGTGCGAGGGGGCTCCTAGCGGCCTCCTACGAGCAGTACTTC,CSARGLLAASYEQYF
.,14,TRBV7-8,.,TRBJ1-1,TGTGCCAGCAGCCCCTGGACAGAAAACACTGAAGCTTTCTTT,CASSPWTENTEAFF
.,14,TRBV27,.,TRBJ1-1,TGTGCCAGCAGTTTATGGGTGGGGAACACTGAAGCTTTCTTT,CASSLWVGNTEAFF
.,15,TRBV27,.,TRBJ1-2,TGTGCCAGCAGTCAATTAGACAGGCCCCTGCGAGGCTACACCTTC,CASSQLDRPLRGYTF
.,15,TRBV5-1,.,TRBJ2-7,TGCGCCAGCAGCTTGACTAGCCAGATCACCCACGAGCAGTACTTC,CASSLTSQITHEQYF
TRBD1,13,TRBV2,.,TRBJ2-7,TGTGCCAGCAGTGAATTGAACAGGGGCGAGCAGTACTTC,CASSELNRGEQYF
.,13,TRBV2,.,TRBJ2-7,TGTGCCAGCAGTGGCCCCCCACGCTACGAGCAGTACTTC,CASSGPPRYEQYF
.,13,TRBV15,.,TRBJ2-7,TGTGCCACCAGCAGAGGGATTTCCTACGAGCAGTACTTC,CATSRGISYEQYF
.,16,TRBV12-3/TRBV12-4,.,TRBJ2-2,TGTGCCAGCAGTTGGTCCCCCCTGACTAGTTCCGGGGAGCTGTTTTTT,CASSWSPLTSSGELFF
.,14,TRBV29-1,.,TRBJ2-7,TGCAGCGTTGAGAATCCGATCAACTCCTACGAGCAGTACTTC,CSVENPINSYEQYF
.,15,TRBV5-4,.,TRBJ2-5,TGTGCCACAACTCGGGGCGGGGATTACCAAGAGACCCAGTACTTC,CATTRGGDYQETQYF
.,17,TRBV5-5,many,TRBJ1-4,TGTGCCAGCAGCCAAACCCGGACGGCGAACCCTAATGAAAAACTGTTTTTT,CASSQTRTANPNEKLFF
TRBD2,16,TRBV6-1,.,TRBJ2-2,TGTGCCAGCAGTGCCGGGACTAGCGGACTCACCGGGGAGCTGTTTTTT,CASSAGTSGLTGELFF
.,11,TRBV12-3/TRBV12-4,few,TRBJ2-4,TGTGCCAGCAGCACGAAAAACATTCAGTACTTC,CASSTKNIQYF
.,12,TRBV25-1,.,TRBJ1-2,TGTGCCAGCAGTTTTGGACGCTATGGCTACACCTTC,CASSFGRYGYTF
TRBD1,16,TRBV29-1,many,TRBJ2-7,TGCAGCGTTGAAGGTCTTCTGGGACAGGGCGTCGACGAGCAGTACTTC,CSVEGLLGQGVDEQYF
.,20,TRBV9,.,TRBJ1-1,TGTGCCAGCAGCGTAGCTCCCTATGGTCAGGCAGGTGAAATGAACACTGAAGCTTTCTTT,CASSVAPYGQAGEMNTEAFF
TRBD1,12,TRBV6-6,few,TRBJ1-2,TGTGCCAGCAGTGGAGACAGGGGGCAGGGCACCTTC,CASSGDRGQGTF
TRBD1,15,TRBV7-8,.,TRBJ1-3,TGTGCCAGCAGCTCAGGGGGTACCCCTGGAAACACCATATATTTT,CASSSGGTPGNTIYF
TRBD1,14,TRBV27,.,TRBJ2-7,TGTGCCAGCAGGCCCTGGACAGGGGACCACGAGCAGTACTTC,CASRPWTGDHEQYF
TRBD1,15,TRBV12-3/TRBV12-4,.,TRBJ2-1,TGTGCCAGCAGTTCCCCCGGACAGGTCTACAATGAGCAGTTCTTC,CASSSPGQVYNEQFF
TRBD1,14,TRBV20-1,.,TRBJ2-7,TGCAGTGCTCGGACAGGGGGCGAAAGGTACGAGCAGTACTTC,CSARTGGERYEQYF
TRBD2,15,TRBV2,few,TRBJ2-2,TGTGCCAGCAGTGAAGGGACTAGCGGCACCGGGGAGCTGTTTTTT,CASSEGTSGTGELFF
TRBD2,16,TRBV29-1,.,TRBJ2-5,TGCAGCGTTGAGGGGACTAGAGACACTAGGGGTTCGACCCAGTACTTC,CSVEGTRDTRGSTQYF
.,14,TRBV5-5,few,TRBJ2-2,TGTGCCAGCAGCCTATTTTCAGCGACCGGGGAGCTGTTTTTT,CASSLFSATGELFF
.,12,TRBV27,.,TRBJ2-1,TGTGCCAGCAGGAAGGAGTACAATGAGCAGTTCTTC,CASRKEYNEQFF
.,15,TRBV29-1,many,TRBJ1-1,TGCAGCGGCTCCGGGGCGGTGGGGGGCAAGACTGAAGCTTTCTTT,CSGSGAVGGKTEAFF
.,13,TRBV6-5,.,TRBJ2-7,TGTGCCAGCAGTTACTCCAGGGGTGCCGAGCAGTACTTC,CASSYSRGAEQYF
.,14,TRBV19,few,TRBJ2-5,TGTGCCAGTAGTATCGGCAGGGTACAAGAGACCCAGTACTTC,CASSIGRVQETQYF
TRBD1,15,TRBV20-1,.,TRBJ1-6,TGCAGTGCTAGGGGGACAGGGGGCGCTGGATCACCCCTCCACTTT,CSARGTGGAGSPLHF